Given below is one TCR beta chain in context. What this receptor recognizes is not known. No clone much larger than this one lies a single base away; base qualities are absent. The cohort comprised 670 or so healthy bone marrow donors. At the time of sampling, all cohort members were nominally healthy, though unrecorded immune exposures were likely present. The donor tested CMV seronegative and was one of the 352 seronegative cohort members. A peripheral blood sample was collected from each donor, and TCR beta sequencing was performed on peripheral blood mononuclear cells. Genomic DNA was extracted from the blood cell samples with the Qiagen DNeasy Blood Extraction Kit. This specimen comes from a study of cytomegalovirus exposure and HLA in healthy donors (dated by TCRdb to about 2017). Regarding the research as a whole: In an earlier analysis of 450 to 750 of the donors, 276 Gb of sequence data and 95 million to 130 million unique TCR beta sequences from 150 million to 200 million T cells were reported. The later analysis used no new phenotypic data to find candidate immune exposures, relying instead on TCR beta sequences and their occurrence across donors. Both class I and class II loci were covered by HLA typing, at four-digit resolution. Every repertoire in the discovery cohort had been generated on one and the same sequencing platform. The aim of the study was to test whether cataloging public T cell receptors could identify signatures of past pathogen exposure. The study combined high-throughput TCR immunosequencing, statistical association of individual TCRs with disease status, and machine learning to predict cytomegalovirus infection status. Alongside the repertoire data, information on donor age, sex, ethnicity and CMV serostatus was compiled. An early release that covered fewer than 750 HLA-typed donors contained approximately 290 gigabases of sequencing data and around 85 million unique TCR sequences. An earlier analysis of around 580 of the donors used high-throughput TCR beta sequencing to judge whether each TCR beta V gene segment behaved as functional or pseudogenic. Across approximately 420 genotyped donors of the cohort, an average of roughly 250,000 unique TCR beta nucleotide sequences per donor were sequenced, and roughly a sixth of those sequences were non-productive. In a later genetic analysis, genome-wide SNP genotypes for about 55% of the roughly 700 donors were used, and that subset was treated as a discovery cohort. The number of typed donors differed by locus: roughly 629-630 for A, B, C, DRB1 and DQB1; some 540 for DQA1; approximately 610 for DPA1; and roughly 450 for DPB1. The genetic ancestry cluster associated with self-reported Caucasian donors included around four fifths of the 398 genotyped donors. Along with the roughly 670-subject first cohort, a separate validation cohort of over a hundred different subjects was used. Roughly 5 DR-DQ haplotypes were handled as single units for association and clustering because linkage in the cohort was strong. The study used immunosequencing to profile the T cell repertoires of around 600 subjects and linked those repertoires to cytomegalovirus serostatus. A later analysis re-analyzed previously published TCR beta repertoires from 650 to 800 donors and added high-resolution HLA genotyping to study TCR occurrence patterns. Paper-wide results and their limitations: An earlier analysis of 587 of the donors showed that most TCR beta V segments appeared in productive rearrangements either about 87% or about 30% of the time, which broadly matched IMGT annotations. Across donors, most TCR sequences were observed very rarely, whereas some public TCRs were present in many individuals. The classifier was reported to diagnose cytomegalovirus status with high specificity and sensitivity in both the original cohort and the validation cohort. A later analysis found that TCR association rates varied across HLA loci, with DRB1 alleles showing the most associated TCRs and HLA-C alleles the fewest. In a later analysis, HLA-associated TCR beta chains were found to be more clonally expanded and to have lower generation probabilities than equally common non-associated chains. A further reported finding was that TCR beta sequences accurately predicted the HLA-A and HLA-B alleles for most subjects in the first cohort. The sequencing pipeline was judged likely to have produced a cluster of highly shared sequence variants as a technical artifact. The earlier analysis of 587 of the donors excluded fewer than 20 rarely observed V segments, including chromosome 9 orphons, because counts were too low. The study gave a list of 150 to 200 TCR beta chains associated with cytomegalovirus. A later analysis associated approximately 17,000 TCR beta sequences with specific HLA alleles at a false discovery rate of 0.05. In a later analysis, several top co-occurrence clusters were reported to appear linked to parvovirus B19, influenza, CMV and Epstein-Barr virus. Assigning TCR associations to individual alleles was difficult when HLA alleles, especially DR and DQ, strongly co-occurred. The authors suggested that the approach could potentially be extended to other disease states and immunological phenotypes. In a later analysis, most CMV-associated TCR beta chains were found to appear HLA-restricted, with HLA associations seemingly driven largely by CMV exposure. For the cohort, immune exposure information was limited to CMV serostatus. Compared with the 666-donor mean, donors in an Asian-associated ancestry cluster had fewer N-insertions in productive TCRs, according to a later genetic analysis. HLA typing was unavailable for some donors at each locus, so association tests used only the typed subset. Linkage disequilibrium might explain the correlated functional status among segregating V segments, but an unknown experimental factor could not be excluded. The cohort was sequenced for TCR beta chains only, and without alpha or paired-chain data the features that could be detected were limited. A later genetic analysis associated a missense DCLRE1C variant with V-gene and J-gene trimming of TCR beta chains, and an independent cohort replicated the association. Presence/absence analyses assumed roughly uniform sequencing depth across donors, an assumption that may not hold. In vitro tests confirmed that three of the cytomegalovirus-associated TCR beta chains recognize cytomegalovirus antigens.

To prepare the library, the immunoSEQ multiplex PCR assay was applied. A mixture of 60 forward primers for TCR Vbeta segments and 13 reverse primers for TCR Jbeta segments was used in the multiplex PCR. A multiplex PCR assay on genomic DNA amplified the CDR3 region of rearranged TCR beta genes. On the Illumina HiSeq System, the amplified TCR beta libraries were sequenced as 87-base-pair reads. Turning to the authors' computational methods: Across the 670 or so repertoires, a later analysis counted 80 million or so unique TCR beta chains, approximately 10 million of which were shared by at least two donors. A nearest-neighbor algorithm error-corrected the raw reads and collapsed the reads into unique sequences, merging closely related sequences to remove PCR and sequencing errors. CDR3 sequences were aligned to IMGT reference sequences to assign V, D and J gene segments. For a sequence to be retained, a match of at least six nucleotides was required to both a V gene segment and a J gene segment. Rearrangements were classified as productive when the CDR3 lacked stop codons and remained in frame with V and J, and all other rearrangements were classified as non-productive. Following IMGT convention, CDR3 was defined as the stretch from the second conserved V-encoded cysteine up to the conserved J-encoded phenylalanine. The earlier analysis of 500 to 600 of the donors excluded sequences that lacked an unambiguous match to a single V gene segment. In an earlier analysis of 500 to 750 of the donors, V segments were called functional above 56.7% productive rearrangements and were called segregating when the between-donor standard deviation exceeded 5%. To diagnose cytomegalovirus status from the catalog of TCR beta chain sequences, a statistical classification framework was built. In a later analysis, TCR nucleotide sequences were compared against IMGT/GENE-DB human TR gene sequences so that V and J genes could be assigned. Using the TCRdist pipeline, a later analysis assigned CDR3 sequences along with most-parsimonious VDJ recombination scenarios. In a later analysis, each TCR beta chain was defined by its CDR3 amino acid sequence together with its V-gene family, and reads without a unique V-gene family were excluded. In a later analysis, some 600 highly shared, low-generation-probability nucleotide sequences were removed to address suspected cross-contamination and a sequencing artifact. In a later analysis, a clonal expansion index for each public chain was calculated from normalized within-repertoire ranks of inferred template counts. In a later analysis, generation probabilities were computed with a VDJ recombination model fitted to out-of-frame rearrangements, and the resulting probabilities were checked against IGoR. In a later analysis, TCR-TCR, TCR-HLA and TCR-CMV co-occurrence was scored with hypergeometric tests, and a repertoire-size bias correction was applied to TCR pairs. False discovery rates were estimated in a later analysis by permuting HLA or CMV assignments 20 times. In a later analysis, co-occurring TCRs were grouped with DBSCAN, and TCRdist sequence similarity was added when clustering was performed within HLA-allele-positive subsets. Repertoires with fewer than 30,000 or more than 120,000 public chains were left out of co-occurrence clustering, as were about five repertoires with anomalous nucleotide sharing. Held by TCRdb, this immuneACCESS table contains in-frame sequences only and omits some clones. Under half of the omission traces to an unresolved V gene where checked; the cause of the rest is unknown. V, J and clone size derive from that table, while D and trimming were established from the DNA sequence. Present in this sample are approximately 100,000 clones, roughly 85% of which were seen just once. The ten largest account for approximately 3.9% of the sample.

The TCR comes from a man younger than 40 in good health and CMV-seronegative. The sequencing input was PBMCs.

At the DNA level, the sequence is TGCGCCAGCAGCCAAGACAACGCACTTACCGGGACAGGGGAAACTGAAGCTTTCTTT. This translates into CASSQDNALTGTGETEAFF. The V gene is TRBV4-1 and the J gene is TRBJ1-1, and 10 junctional nucleotides match TRBD1. From a lookup of the germline V gene, CDR1 and CDR2 are MGHRA and YSYEKL. From the cysteine through the phenylalanine, the CDR3 covers 19 amino acids. The DNA shown is the 57-base CDR3, in frame from base 1. After removal of 0 bases from V and 5 bases from J, the junction retains 15 bases not matched to a gene.